This T cell receptor (beta chain) was documented in a study of blood T cells in healthy people across ages. The CDR3 length is 16 residues. Germline-derived CDR1 and CDR2 are MRHNA and SNTAGT. V shed 0 bases, J shed 4 bases, and the junction held 8 bases outside the gene matches. A second PCR of 7 to 11 cycles used a sample-barcoded 5' primer and a J-beta primer mix. TCRdb reprocessed the 5' RACE reads via MiXCR and lists one record per CDR3 protein. The top ten clones hold about 23% of a sample with fewer than 2 million distinct CDR3 sequences, about two fifths of them seen once. The sample consisted of blood. The origin of this receptor is a human donor in good health. The rearrangement links TRBV6-4 to TRBJ1-1; 7 nucleotides line up with TRBD1. The DNA of the CDR3 is TGTGCCAGCAGTGACTCGACCTACAGGGGAGGCACTGAAGCTTTCTTT. Its protein is CASSDSTYRGGTEAFF.